One and the same sample provided the 16 T cell receptor beta chains below, sequenced in a study of T cell repertoires in cytomegalovirus infection. Each CDR3 protein is one row after TCRdb ran MiXCR on the reads. The sample lists 350,000 to 550,000 distinct CDR3 sequences, approximately 33% seen once, with roughly 13% in the top ten. The sample comprised PBMCs. These receptors all come from a human donor in good health (CMV status not recorded). Some clones in this sample may be carry-over from other donors' samples.

Concerning this clonotype itself: This sequence may be a read error, since a much larger clone differs from it by one base. This rearrangement joins TRBV7-6 to TRBJ2-7; 8 bases are shared with TRBD1. The germline gives CDR1 SGHVS, CDR2 FNYEAQ. J was trimmed by 5 bases and V by 8 bases; bases with no gene match: 8. The CDR3 is made up of 13 amino acids. CDR3 bases: TGTGCCAGCGGCCGGACAGGGTTGAACGAGCAGTACTTC. Its protein is CASGRTGLNEQYF.

This clonotype was detected only a few times. V gene TRBV12-3 or TRBV12-4 combines with J gene TRBJ2-1; TRBD1 agrees at 7 bases. J gave up 2 bases and V 5 bases, and 6 bases lay outside the gene matches. The CDR3 has 15 amino acids. CDR3 amino acids: CASSDHQGAYNEQFF. The CDR3 coding sequence is TGTGCCAGCAGTGATCACCAGGGGGCCTACAATGAGCAGTTCTTC.

This clonotype was observed at least ten times. The V call is TRBV7-2, the J call TRBJ1-1; D is ambiguous. CDR3 size: 12 residues. Germline CDR1 is SGHTA and CDR2 is FQGNSA. The V end lost 4 bases, the J end lost 11 bases, and 14 bases lay between the germline ends. The CDR3 DNA follows: TGTGCCAGCAGCTCTTGGACGGACCGGGCTTTCTTT. Translated, it gives CASSSWTDRAFF.

In this sample, this clonotype turned up a few times. V and J are TRBV11-2 and TRBJ2-3; D is undetermined. Germline loops: CDR1 SGHAT, CDR2 FQNNGV. The ends were cut back, 5 bases at V and 0 bases at J, with 9 bases in the middle. The CDR3 contains 14 residues. The CDR3 region has the DNA TGTGCCAGCAGCCGAGGACGGAGCACAGATACGCAGTATTTT. It translates to CASSRGRSTDTQYF.

Comment on this clonotype: A single base separates this from a much larger clone, so it may be a read error. V usage is TRBV7-2 and J usage is TRBJ2-2, with D unclear. Germline values: CDR1 SGHTA, CDR2 FQGNSA. The CDR3 sequence is 13 residues long. CDR3 in amino acids: CSSSLGWNGELFF. For the CDR3, the DNA is TGTTCCAGCAGCTTAGGTTGGAACGGGGAGCTGTTTTTT.

The chain uses TRBV20-1 and TRBJ2-7, with TRBD2 as a possible D gene (6 bases). Germline loops: CDR1 DFQATT, CDR2 SNEGSKA (reference sequence). The CDR3 has 16 residues. With 6 bases removed from V and 0 bases from J, the gap between germline ends came to 21 bases. In nucleotides, the CDR3 is TGCAGTGCGGTCCCCGGATTGCGGGGCCACTCCTACGAGCAGTACTTC. This translates into CSAVPGLRGHSYEQYF.

The rearrangement joins TRBV4-1 to TRBJ2-1; 7 nucleotides match TRBD2. The germline gives CDR1 MGHRA, CDR2 YSYEKL. V lost 4 bases, J lost 9 bases, and 12 bases stayed unmatched. The length of the CDR3 is 15 residues. For the CDR3, the DNA is TGCGCCAGCAGCCCCCTGACTAGCAACGTCGGTGAGCAGTTCTTC. As protein: CASSPLTSNVGEQFF.

This clonotype was counted ten times or more. The rearrangement links TRBV4-1 to TRBJ1-5; no reliable D call. The germline V gene has CDR1 MGHRA and CDR2 YSYEKL. The CDR3 sequence is 15 residues long. V shed 1 base and J shed 3 bases, with 10 bases lying between them. CDR3 protein: CASSQAEADNQPQHF. Written as DNA, the CDR3 is TGCGCCAGCAGCCAAGCTGAGGCAGACAATCAGCCCCAGCATTTT.

This clonotype was seen more than once but under ten times. The V call is TRBV14, the J call TRBJ1-1; 7 nucleotides align to TRBD1. V lost 2 bases to trimming and J lost 1 base; unmatched junction nucleotides: 4. Germline V lookup: CDR1 SGHDN, CDR2 FVKESK. This CDR3 region has 15 residues. The CDR3 sequence: CASSQLQGRNTEAFF. The CDR3 DNA is TGTGCCAGCAGCCAACTACAGGGGAGGAACACTGAAGCTTTCTTT.

Worth noting for this clonotype: A much larger clone differs by one base, so this may be a read error. The CDR3, as DNA: TGTGCCAGCAGGTTAGGCAAGGGGACCTACGAGCAGTACTTC. This gives the protein CASRLGKGTYEQYF. The chain combines TRBV12-3 or TRBV12-4 with TRBJ2-7; D might be TRBD1 (5 bases). This CDR3 is built from 14 residues.

V gene TRBV20-1 combines with J gene TRBJ2-7; 9 bases agree with TRBD2. The V gene end was trimmed by 5 bases and the J gene end by 1 base; junction bases not matched to a gene: 15. Per germline, CDR1 DFQATT and CDR2 SNEGSKA (reference sequence). The CDR3 sequence is 17 residues long. The chain's CDR3 is CSASRGRGRGGSYEQYF. CDR3 nucleotide sequence: TGCAGTGCTTCTAGGGGCCGGGGGCGGGGGGGATCCTACGAGCAGTACTTC.

This clonotype was recorded a few times. The chain combines TRBV6-4 with TRBJ2-3; D is uncertain. The germline V and J ends were trimmed by 5 bases and 0 bases, with 12 bases remaining between them. The CDR3 sequence is 15 residues long. Germline CDR1 reads MRHNA; CDR2 reads SNTAGT. In DNA form, the CDR3 reads TGTGCCAGCAGTCGAGGCTTCCCCAGCACAGATACGCAGTATTTT. It translates to CASSRGFPSTDTQYF.

This clonotype has just a few counts. The chain is built from TRBV7-9 and TRBJ1-4; D ambiguous. V shed 3 bases and J shed 5 bases, with 10 bases lying between them. The germline gives CDR1 SEHNR, CDR2 FQNEAQ (reference sequence). The CDR3 spans 14 residues. CDR3 bases: TGTGCCAGCAGCTTTGGGCAGCCAAATGAAAAACTGTTTTTT. Translated, it gives CASSFGQPNEKLFF.

This chain links TRBV5-4 with TRBJ1-6, with D tentatively TRBD1 (5 bases). Trimming left V 0 bases short and J 6 bases short, with 10 bases between. CDR3 size: 15 residues. Germline assignment: CDR1 SGHNT and CDR2 YYREEE (reference sequence). The CDR3 region is CASSLGVTANSPLHF. The CDR3 DNA is TGTGCCAGCAGCTTGGGGGTGACAGCTAATTCACCCCTCCACTTT.

The gene calls are TRBV6-6 and TRBJ2-5; no firm D call. CDR1 and CDR2 (germline): MNHNY, SVGAGI (reference sequence). V was cut by 2 bases and J by 2 bases, with 6 bases left in between. This CDR3 contains 13 residues. The CDR3 protein is CASSYPPQETQYF. The CDR3 nucleotides read TGTGCCAGCAGTTACCCCCCGCAAGAGACCCAGTACTTC.

This clonotype was counted a few times. The chain is built from TRBV7-6 and TRBJ1-4; 7 nucleotides agree with TRBD1. This CDR3 spans 18 amino acids. The ends lost 2 bases at V and 8 bases at J; junction bases unmatched: 17. CDR1 and CDR2 (germline): SGHVS, FNYEAQ. The CDR3 loop reads CASSLRASPGTVEEKLFF. CDR3 bases: TGTGCCAGCAGCTTAAGAGCGAGCCCGGGGACAGTGGAGGAAAAACTGTTTTTT. The complete variable domain, with remaining parts taken from reference TRBV7-6 and TRBJ1-4, reads GAGVSQSPRYKVTKRGQDVALRCDPISGHVSLYWYRQALGQGPEFLTYFNYEAQQDKSGLPNDRFSAERPEGSISTLTIQRTEQRDSAMYRCASSLRASPGTVEEKLFFGSGTQLSVL.